This TCR beta chain was identified during a study of cytomegalovirus exposure and HLA in healthy donors (dated by TCRdb to about 2017). Some background on the complete study: According to an earlier analysis of 450 to 650 of the donors, some 180 million T cells yielded some 120 million unique TCR beta sequences and around 300 Gb of sequence data. An early release that covered 500 to 800 HLA-typed donors contained approximately 300 gigabases of sequencing data and 85 million to 100 million unique TCR sequences. Among the approximately 400 genotyped donors, 81% belonged to the genetic ancestry cluster associated with self-reported Caucasian donors. The study aimed to test whether signatures of past pathogen exposure could be identified by cataloging public T cell receptors. Using immunosequencing, the study profiled T cell repertoires from 500 to 800 subjects and related those repertoires to cytomegalovirus serostatus. In addition to the first cohort of 500 to 850 subjects, a separate validation cohort of about 120 different subjects was used. High-throughput TCR immunosequencing, statistical association of individual TCRs with disease status, and machine learning were combined to predict cytomegalovirus infection status. In a later analysis, previously published TCR beta repertoires from about 670 donors were re-analyzed and high-resolution HLA genotyping was added so that TCR occurrence patterns could be studied. Rather than drawing on any new phenotypic data, the later analysis identified candidate immune exposures from TCR beta sequences and the way those sequences occurred across donors. In an earlier analysis of over 550 of the donors, high-throughput TCR beta sequencing was used to judge whether each TCR beta V gene segment behaved as functional or pseudogenic. Donor age, sex, ethnicity and CMV serostatus were collected together with the repertoire data. A later genetic analysis used genome-wide SNP genotypes for about 65% of the 666 donors, treating that subset as a discovery cohort. Every discovery cohort repertoire had been produced on one sequencing platform. Both class I and class II loci were covered by HLA typing, at four-digit resolution. Typing coverage differed by locus: A, B, C, DRB1 and DQB1 were typed in roughly 629-630 donors, DQA1 in 500 to 550, DPA1 in 606, and DPB1 in roughly 450. Several DR-DQ haplotypes were treated as single units for association and clustering because of strong linkage in the cohort. On average, roughly 240,000 unique TCR beta nucleotide sequences were sequenced per donor among some 420 genotyped donors of the cohort, with roughly 18% of those sequences being non-productive. Paper-wide results and their limitations: It was suggested by the authors that the approach could potentially be generalized to other disease states and immunological phenotypes. According to a later analysis, TCR association rates differed among HLA loci, with DRB1 alleles showing the most associated TCRs and HLA-C alleles showing the fewest. Because counts were too low, roughly 17 rarely observed V segments, including chromosome 9 orphons, were left out of the earlier analysis of approximately 500 of the donors. Presence/absence analyses assumed roughly uniform sequencing depth across donors, an assumption that may not hold. In an earlier analysis of 500 to 650 of the donors, most TCR beta V segments appeared in productive rearrangements about 87% or about 30% of the time, broadly matching IMGT annotations. Across donors, most TCR sequences were observed very rarely, whereas some public TCRs were present in many individuals. The sequencing pipeline was judged likely to have produced a cluster of highly shared sequence variants as a technical artifact. According to a later genetic analysis, donors in an Asian-associated ancestry cluster had fewer N-insertions in productive TCRs than the approximately 670-donor mean. A few of the identified cytomegalovirus-associated TCR beta chains were confirmed in vitro to be specific for cytomegalovirus antigens. Because HLA typing was missing for some donors at each locus, association tests included only the typed subset. An association between a missense DCLRE1C variant and V-gene and J-gene trimming of TCR beta chains was found in a later genetic analysis and replicated in an independent cohort. In a later analysis, some 17,000 TCR beta sequences were associated with specific HLA alleles at a false discovery rate of 0.05. Cytomegalovirus status was reported to be diagnosed by the classifier with high specificity and sensitivity in both the original and validation cohorts. Some IMGT-functional V segments, including TRBV6-2 and TRBV6-3, could not be distinguished by the 87-base-pair reads and were therefore excluded. For the cohort, immune exposure information was limited to CMV serostatus. The study gave a list of some 150 TCR beta chains associated with cytomegalovirus. Linkage disequilibrium might explain the correlated functional status among segregating V segments, but an unknown experimental factor could not be ruled out. A later analysis found that HLA-associated TCR beta chains were more clonally expanded and had lower generation probabilities than equally common non-associated chains. According to a later analysis, parvovirus B19, influenza, CMV and Epstein-Barr virus appeared linked to several top co-occurrence clusters. When HLA alleles, especially DR and DQ, strongly co-occurred, attributing TCR associations to individual alleles was difficult. According to a later analysis, most CMV-associated TCR beta chains appeared to be HLA-restricted, and the HLA associations seemed to be driven largely by CMV exposure. A further reported finding was that TCR beta sequences accurately predicted the HLA-A and HLA-B alleles for most subjects in the first cohort. The cohort was sequenced for TCR beta chains only, and without alpha or paired-chain data the features that could be detected were limited.

A remark on this clone: The antigen it binds to is not known. No base quality information exists; no much larger clone differs at one position.

Reading from cysteine to phenylalanine, the CDR3 counts 14 amino acids. Only the CDR3 DNA is retained, 42 bases long and in frame from the first base. The trim is 5 bases for V and 6 bases for J, with a gap of 16 bases between the germline ends. Taken from the germline V gene, the CDR1 and CDR2 loops are MDHEN and SYDVKM. In total, about 650 healthy bone marrow donors made up the cohort. Cohort members were all nominally healthy when sampled, although unrecorded immune exposures were likely present. The donor tested CMV seropositive and was one of the 289 seropositive cohort members. Every donor gave a peripheral blood sample, and the peripheral blood mononuclear cells from that sample were used for TCR beta sequencing. Genomic DNA extraction from the blood cell samples was performed with the Qiagen DNeasy Blood Extraction Kit. To prepare the library, the immunoSEQ multiplex PCR assay was applied. For the multiplex PCR, a mixture combining 60 forward primers for TCR Vbeta segments and 13 reverse primers for TCR Jbeta segments was used. The CDR3 region of rearranged TCR beta genes was amplified from genomic DNA with a multiplex PCR assay. On the Illumina HiSeq System, the amplified TCR beta libraries were sequenced as 87-base-pair reads. In the source study's methods: In a later analysis, 70 million to 95 million unique TCR beta chains were counted across the approximately 620 repertoires, and roughly 9.9 million of these chains were shared by at least two donors. A nearest-neighbor algorithm error-corrected the raw reads and collapsed the reads into unique sequences, merging closely related sequences to remove PCR and sequencing errors. V, D and J gene segments were assigned by aligning CDR3 sequences to IMGT reference sequences. Each retained sequence needed at least a six-nucleotide match to both a V gene segment and a J gene segment. A rearrangement counted as productive if the CDR3 had no stop codons and remained in frame with V and J, and every other rearrangement counted as non-productive. CDR3 was defined by IMGT convention, running from the second conserved V-encoded cysteine to the conserved J-encoded phenylalanine. In an earlier analysis of more than 550 of the donors, sequences lacking an unambiguous match to a single V gene segment were excluded. In an earlier analysis of 587 of the donors, V segments were called functional above 56.7% productive rearrangements and were called segregating when the between-donor standard deviation exceeded 5%. To diagnose cytomegalovirus status from the catalog of TCR beta chain sequences, a statistical classification framework was built. In a later analysis, TCR nucleotide sequences were compared against IMGT/GENE-DB human TR gene sequences so that V and J genes could be assigned. A later analysis assigned CDR3 sequences and most-parsimonious VDJ recombination scenarios with the TCRdist pipeline. In a later analysis, each TCR beta chain was defined by its CDR3 amino acid sequence together with its V-gene family, and reads lacking a unique V-gene family were excluded. To address suspected cross-contamination and a sequencing artifact, a later analysis removed roughly 640 highly shared, low-generation-probability nucleotide sequences. A later analysis calculated a clonal expansion index for each public chain from normalized within-repertoire ranks of inferred template counts. In a later analysis, generation probabilities were computed with a VDJ recombination model fitted to out-of-frame rearrangements, and the resulting probabilities were checked against IGoR. A later analysis scored TCR-TCR, TCR-HLA and TCR-CMV co-occurrence with hypergeometric tests, applying a repertoire-size bias correction to TCR pairs. In a later analysis, false discovery rates were estimated by permuting HLA or CMV assignments 20 times. In a later analysis, co-occurring TCRs were grouped using DBSCAN, with TCRdist sequence similarity added in when clustering inside HLA-allele-positive subsets. For co-occurrence clustering, repertoires with fewer than 30,000 or more than 120,000 public chains were excluded, along with a handful of repertoires with anomalous nucleotide sharing. TCRdb mirrors the immuneACCESS table, restricted to in-frame sequences. Some clones are absent from its copies; in checked studies, under half trace to an unresolved V gene, and the reason for the others is unknown. V, J and clone size were drawn from that table, and D and trimming were deduced from the DNA. For this sample the table gives 150,000 to 200,000 clones, of which about 77% were detected only once. The top ten constitute approximately 6% of the sample.

The sequenced sample consisted of PBMCs. The chain is assembled from TRBV28 and TRBJ1-1; TRBD1 is possibly the D segment (5 matching bases). This clonotype was obtained from a woman between 25 and 40 years old in good health and CMV-seropositive. The sequence in DNA is TGTGCCAGCAGTCACTACACAGGATCAGCTGAAGCTTTCTTT. It translates as CASSHYTGSAEAFF.